This T cell receptor (beta chain) came from a study of graft-versus-host responses after intestinal transplantation. V was trimmed by 2 bases and J by 2 bases, leaving 7 bases between them. Per the germline V gene, CDR1 is MNHEY and CDR2 is SVGAGI. This CDR3 has 13 residues. Only in-frame clones appear in the TCRdb table, and some are missing; sequencing was by immunoSEQ multiplex PCR. The profile covers over 100,000 clones, with approximately 95% appearing a single time and roughly 3.5% taken by the ten largest. About this clone itself: The antigen remains unidentified.

The TCR comes from a human donor who received an intestinal transplant. This rearrangement joins TRBV6-5 to TRBJ2-7, with a possible D match to TRBD1 (6 bases). The starting material was unstimulated CD8+ T cells sorted from spleen or lymph node cells, obtained before intestinal transplant. CDR3 DNA: TGTGCCAGCAGTTACGGGACAACCTACGAGCAGTACTTC. It specifies CASSYGTTYEQYF.